The source of this T cell receptor (beta chain) is a study of T cells in Graves' hyperthyroidism and ophthalmopathy. The study's findings and limits: Ophthalmopathy stood apart from stable hyperthyroidism in a 13 V-J model. In blood, most of the thyroid clonotypes expanded above 0.001 were also present. Ophthalmopathy onset followed model prediction by a median approximately 6.2 months.

The CDR3 spans 14 residues. The ends were cut back, 5 bases at V and 2 bases at J, with 13 bases in the middle. From germline, CDR1 is SGHVS and CDR2 FNYEAQ. Notes on this clonotype: Antigen unknown.

RNA transcripts were the template for amplifying TCR beta CDR3 regions. The study used the HTBI primer set for a first-round RT-PCR of the TCR CDR3. TCRdb used MiXCR to reprocess the multiplex PCR reads, holding one entry per CDR3 protein. The sample yields about 640,000 distinct CDR3 sequences, less than 25% seen once. This chain connects TRBV7-6 to TRBJ2-7; D is perhaps TRBD2 (6 bases). Input material: blood. This clonotype was sampled from a man aged 25 to 40 with Graves' ophthalmopathy. Written as DNA, the CDR3 is TGTGCCAGCAGCCCAGAGGAGGGGCCCTACGAGCAGTACTTC. Translation gives CASSPEEGPYEQYF.